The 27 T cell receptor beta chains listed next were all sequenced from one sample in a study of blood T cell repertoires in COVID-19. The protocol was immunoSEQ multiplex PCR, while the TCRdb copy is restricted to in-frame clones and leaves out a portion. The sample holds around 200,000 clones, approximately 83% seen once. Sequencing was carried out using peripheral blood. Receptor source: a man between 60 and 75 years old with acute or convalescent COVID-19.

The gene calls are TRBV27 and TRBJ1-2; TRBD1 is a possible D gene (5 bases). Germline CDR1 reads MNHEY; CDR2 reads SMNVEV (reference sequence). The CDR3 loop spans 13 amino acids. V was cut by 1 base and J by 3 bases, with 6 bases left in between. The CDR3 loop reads CASSLWGDYGYTF. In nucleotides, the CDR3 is TGTGCCAGCAGTTTATGGGGGGACTATGGCTACACCTTC.

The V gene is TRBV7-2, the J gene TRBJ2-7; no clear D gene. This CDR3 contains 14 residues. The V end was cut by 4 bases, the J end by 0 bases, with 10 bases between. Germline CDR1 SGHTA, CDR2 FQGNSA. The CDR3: CASSSNTYSYEQYF. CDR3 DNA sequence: TGTGCCAGCAGCTCAAACACGTACTCCTACGAGCAGTACTTC.

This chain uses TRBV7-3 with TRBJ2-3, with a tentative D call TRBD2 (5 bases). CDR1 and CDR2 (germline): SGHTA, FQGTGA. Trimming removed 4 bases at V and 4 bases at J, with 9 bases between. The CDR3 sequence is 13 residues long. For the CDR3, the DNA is TGTGCCAGCAGCTCCGGGAAGGCAGATACGCAGTATTTT. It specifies CASSSGKADTQYF.

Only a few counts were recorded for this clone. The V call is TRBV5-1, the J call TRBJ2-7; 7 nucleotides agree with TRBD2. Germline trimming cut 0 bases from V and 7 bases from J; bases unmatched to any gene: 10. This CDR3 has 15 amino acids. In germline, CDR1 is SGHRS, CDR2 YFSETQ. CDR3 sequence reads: CASSLGSAGVEEQYF. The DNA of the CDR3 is TGCGCCAGCAGCTTGGGGTCGGCGGGAGTCGAGGAGCAGTACTTC.

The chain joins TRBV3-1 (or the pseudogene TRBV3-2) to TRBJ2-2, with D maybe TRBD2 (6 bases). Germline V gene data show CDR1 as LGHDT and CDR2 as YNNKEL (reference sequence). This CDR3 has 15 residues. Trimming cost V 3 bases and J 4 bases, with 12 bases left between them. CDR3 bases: TGTGCCAGCAGCCAGGCCGGGGGTCGCACCGGGGAGCTGTTTTTT. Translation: CASSQAGGRTGELFF.

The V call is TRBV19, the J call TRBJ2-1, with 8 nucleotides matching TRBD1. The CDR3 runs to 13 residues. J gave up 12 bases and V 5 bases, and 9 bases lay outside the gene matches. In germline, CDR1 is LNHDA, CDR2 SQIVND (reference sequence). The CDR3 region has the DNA TGTGCCAGTAGTGATGGACAGGGACGTTCGCAGTTCTTC. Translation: CASSDGQGRSQFF. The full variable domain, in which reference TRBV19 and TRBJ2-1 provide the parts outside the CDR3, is DGGITQSPKYLFRKEGQNVTLSCEQNLNHDAMYWYRQDPGQGLRLIYYSQIVNDFQKGDIAEGYSVSREKKESFPLTVTSAQKNPTAFYLCASSDGQGRSQFFGPGTRLTVL.

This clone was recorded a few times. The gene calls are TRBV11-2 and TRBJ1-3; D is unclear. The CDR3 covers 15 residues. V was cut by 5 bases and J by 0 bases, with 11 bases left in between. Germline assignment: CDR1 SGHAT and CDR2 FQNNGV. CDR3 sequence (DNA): TGTGCCAGCAGCCTTCAGGCTTCCTCTGGAAACACCATATATTTT. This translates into CASSLQASSGNTIYF.

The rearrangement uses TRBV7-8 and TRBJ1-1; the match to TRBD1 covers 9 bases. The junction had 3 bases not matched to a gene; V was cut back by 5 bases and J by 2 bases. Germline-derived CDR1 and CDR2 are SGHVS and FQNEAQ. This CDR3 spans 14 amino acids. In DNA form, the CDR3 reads TGTGCCAGCAGCCTTACAGGGGGCAACACTGAAGCTTTCTTT. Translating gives CASSLTGGNTEAFF.

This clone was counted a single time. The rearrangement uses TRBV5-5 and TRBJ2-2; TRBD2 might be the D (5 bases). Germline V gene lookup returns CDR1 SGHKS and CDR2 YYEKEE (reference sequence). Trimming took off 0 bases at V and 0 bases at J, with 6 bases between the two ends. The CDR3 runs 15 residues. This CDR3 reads CASSLGTSNTGELFF. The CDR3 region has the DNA TGTGCCAGCAGCTTGGGGACTTCGAACACCGGGGAGCTGTTTTTT. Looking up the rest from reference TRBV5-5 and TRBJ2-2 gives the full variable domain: DAGVTQSPTHLIKTRGQQVTLRCSPISGHKSVSWYQQVLGQGPQFIFQYYEKEERGRGNFPDRFSARQFPNYSSELNVNALLLGDSALYLCASSLGTSNTGELFFGEGSRLTVL.

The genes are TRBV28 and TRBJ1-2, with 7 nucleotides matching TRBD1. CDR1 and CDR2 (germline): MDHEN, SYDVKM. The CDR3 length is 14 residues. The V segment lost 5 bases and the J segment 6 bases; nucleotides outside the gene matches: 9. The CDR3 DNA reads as TGTGCCAGCAGTCCGCGGACAGGCCCCCATGGCTACACCTTC. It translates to CASSPRTGPHGYTF.

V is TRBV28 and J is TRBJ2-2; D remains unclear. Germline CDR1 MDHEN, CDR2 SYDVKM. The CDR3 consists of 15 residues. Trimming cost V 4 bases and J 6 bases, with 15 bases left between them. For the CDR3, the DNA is TGTGCCAGCAGTTCTCCAGGCCCCAGTGCCGGGGAGCTGTTTTTT. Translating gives CASSSPGPSAGELFF.

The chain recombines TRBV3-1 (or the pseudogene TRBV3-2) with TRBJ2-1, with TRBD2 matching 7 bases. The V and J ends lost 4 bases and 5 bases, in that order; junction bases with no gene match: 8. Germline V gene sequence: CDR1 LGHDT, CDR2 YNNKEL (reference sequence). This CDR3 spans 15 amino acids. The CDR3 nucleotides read TGTGCCAGCAGCCCGGTTGGCGGGAGTAACAATGAGCAGTTCTTC. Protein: CASSPVGGSNNEQFF.

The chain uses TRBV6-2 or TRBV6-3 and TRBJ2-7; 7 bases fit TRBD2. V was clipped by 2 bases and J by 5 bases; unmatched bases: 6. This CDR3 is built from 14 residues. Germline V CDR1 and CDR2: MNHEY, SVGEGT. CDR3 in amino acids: CASSYMRGTDEQYF. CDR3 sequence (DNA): TGTGCCAGCAGTTACATGCGGGGGACGGACGAGCAGTACTTC.

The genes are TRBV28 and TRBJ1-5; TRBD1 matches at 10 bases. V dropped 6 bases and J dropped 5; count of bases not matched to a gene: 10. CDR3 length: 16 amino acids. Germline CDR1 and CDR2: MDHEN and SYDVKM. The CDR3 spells CASRDTGTGVDQPQHF. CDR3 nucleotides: TGTGCCAGCAGAGATACCGGGACAGGGGTGGATCAGCCCCAGCATTTT.

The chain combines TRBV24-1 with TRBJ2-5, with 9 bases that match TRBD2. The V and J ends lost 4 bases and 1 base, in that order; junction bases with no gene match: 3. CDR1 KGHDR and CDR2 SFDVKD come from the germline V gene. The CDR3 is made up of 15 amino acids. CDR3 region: CATSDSTSGQETQYF. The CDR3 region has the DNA TGTGCCACCAGTGACTCGACTAGCGGCCAAGAGACCCAGTACTTC.

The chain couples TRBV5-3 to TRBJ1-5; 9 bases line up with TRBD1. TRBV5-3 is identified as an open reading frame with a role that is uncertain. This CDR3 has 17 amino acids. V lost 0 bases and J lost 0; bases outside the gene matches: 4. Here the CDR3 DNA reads TGTGCCAGAAGCTTGGGGGACAGGGACAATAGCAATCAGCCCCAGCATTTT. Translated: CARSLGDRDNSNQPQHF.

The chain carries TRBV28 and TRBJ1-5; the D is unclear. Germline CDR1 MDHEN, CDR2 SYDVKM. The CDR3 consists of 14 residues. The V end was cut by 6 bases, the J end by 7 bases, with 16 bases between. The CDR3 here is CASSSGGSGQPQHF. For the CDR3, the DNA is TGTGCCAGCAGCTCAGGAGGGTCCGGGCAGCCCCAGCATTTT.

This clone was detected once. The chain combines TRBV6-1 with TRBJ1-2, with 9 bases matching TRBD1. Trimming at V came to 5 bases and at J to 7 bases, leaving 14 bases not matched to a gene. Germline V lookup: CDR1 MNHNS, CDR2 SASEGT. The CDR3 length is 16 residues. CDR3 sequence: CASSKGSPGTGSGYTF. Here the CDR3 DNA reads TGTGCCAGCAGTAAAGGGAGTCCGGGGACAGGGAGTGGCTACACCTTC.

The CDR3 region has the DNA TGTGCCAGCAGCTACAAGGACAGGCAACCATGGGAGACCCAGTACTTC. Its protein product is CASSYKDRQPWETQYF. The chain combines TRBV27 with TRBJ2-5; 7 positions agree with TRBD1. CDR3 length equals 16 residues. Germline CDR1 and CDR2: MNHEY and SMNVEV (reference sequence). V lost 6 bases and J lost 5; bases outside the gene matches: 15.

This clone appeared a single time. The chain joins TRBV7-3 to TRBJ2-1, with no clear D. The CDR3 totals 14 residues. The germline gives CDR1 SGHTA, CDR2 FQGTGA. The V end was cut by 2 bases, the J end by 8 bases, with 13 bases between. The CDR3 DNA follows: TGTGCCAGCAGCTTAGAAATTGCGTCTGATGAGCAGTTCTTC. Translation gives CASSLEIASDEQFF.

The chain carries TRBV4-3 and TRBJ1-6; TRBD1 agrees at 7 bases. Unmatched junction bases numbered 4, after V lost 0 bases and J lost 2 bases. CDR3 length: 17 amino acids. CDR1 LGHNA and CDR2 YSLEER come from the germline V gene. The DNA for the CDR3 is TGCGCCAGCAGCCAAGAAGGGCAGGGGGCCTATAATTCACCCCTCCACTTT. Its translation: CASSQEGQGAYNSPLHF.

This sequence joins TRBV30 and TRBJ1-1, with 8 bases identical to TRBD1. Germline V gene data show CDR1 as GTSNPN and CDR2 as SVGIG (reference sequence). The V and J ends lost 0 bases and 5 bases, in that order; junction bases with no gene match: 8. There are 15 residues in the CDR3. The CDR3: CAWSVRTRGPTEAFF. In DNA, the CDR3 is TGTGCCTGGAGTGTACGCACCAGGGGGCCTACTGAAGCTTTCTTT.

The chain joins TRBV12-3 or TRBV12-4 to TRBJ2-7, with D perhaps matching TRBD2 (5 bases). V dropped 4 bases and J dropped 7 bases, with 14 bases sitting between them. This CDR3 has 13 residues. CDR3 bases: TGTGCCAGCAGTTCCCAAGAGGGTAGTGAGCAGTACTTC. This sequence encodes CASSSQEGSEQYF.

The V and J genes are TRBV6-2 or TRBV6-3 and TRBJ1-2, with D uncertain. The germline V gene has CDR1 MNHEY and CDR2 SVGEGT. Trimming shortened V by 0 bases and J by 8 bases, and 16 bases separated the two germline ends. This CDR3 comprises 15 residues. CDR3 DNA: TGTGCCAGCAGTTACTCGAATGAGGGCAGTGCAGGCTACACCTTC. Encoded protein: CASSYSNEGSAGYTF.

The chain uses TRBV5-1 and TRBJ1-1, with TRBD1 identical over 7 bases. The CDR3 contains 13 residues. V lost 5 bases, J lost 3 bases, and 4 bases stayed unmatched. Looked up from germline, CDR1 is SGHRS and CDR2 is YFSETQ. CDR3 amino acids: CASSSTGDTEAFF. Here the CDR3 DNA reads TGCGCCAGCAGTTCCACAGGGGACACTGAAGCTTTCTTT.

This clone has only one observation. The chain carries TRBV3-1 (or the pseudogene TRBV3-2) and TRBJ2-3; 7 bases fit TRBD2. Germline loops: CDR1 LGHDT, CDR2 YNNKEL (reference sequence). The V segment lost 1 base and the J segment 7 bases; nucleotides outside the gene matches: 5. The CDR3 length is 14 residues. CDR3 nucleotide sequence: TGTGCCAGCAGCCAAGGAGGGAGGGGCTATACGCAGTATTTT. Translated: CASSQGGRGYTQYF.

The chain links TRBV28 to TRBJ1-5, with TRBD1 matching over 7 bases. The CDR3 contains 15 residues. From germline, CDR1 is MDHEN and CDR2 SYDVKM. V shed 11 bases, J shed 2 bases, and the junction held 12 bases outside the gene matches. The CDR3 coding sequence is TGTGCCTCCGAGGGGGCTCATTGGGGCAATCAGCCCCAGCATTTT. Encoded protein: CASEGAHWGNQPQHF.